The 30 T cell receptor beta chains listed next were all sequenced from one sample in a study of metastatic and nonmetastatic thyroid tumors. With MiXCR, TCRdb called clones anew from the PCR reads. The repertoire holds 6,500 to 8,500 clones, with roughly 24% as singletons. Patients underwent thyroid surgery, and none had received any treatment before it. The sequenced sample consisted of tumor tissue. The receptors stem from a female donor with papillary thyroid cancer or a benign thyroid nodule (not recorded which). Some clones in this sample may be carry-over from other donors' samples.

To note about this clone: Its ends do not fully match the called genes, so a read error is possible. The CDR3 loop reads CASSLSFSGRKYNEQFF. The CDR3 region has the DNA TGCGCCAGCAGCTTATCGTTCAGCGGGCGAAAGTACAATGAGCAGTTCTTC. This chain links TRBV11-1 with TRBJ2-1; D perhaps matches TRBD2 (6 bases). Looked up from germline, CDR1 is SGHAT and CDR2 is FQDESV (reference sequence). The CDR3 spans 17 residues.

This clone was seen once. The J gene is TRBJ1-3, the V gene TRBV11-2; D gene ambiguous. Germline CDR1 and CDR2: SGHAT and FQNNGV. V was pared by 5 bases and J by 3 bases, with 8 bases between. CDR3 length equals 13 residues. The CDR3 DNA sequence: TGTGCCAGCAGCCGGACGGATGGAAACACCATATATTTT. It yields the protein CASSRTDGNTIYF. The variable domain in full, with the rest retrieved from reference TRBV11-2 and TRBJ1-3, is EAGVAQSPRYKIIEKRQSVAFWCNPISGHATLYWYQQILGQGPKLLIQFQNNGVVDDSQLPKDRFSAERLKGVDSTLKIQPAKLEDSAVYLCASSRTDGNTIYFGEGSWLTVV.

In DNA, the CDR3 is TGCAGTGCTAGGGGTTCTAGCGGGAGAACCTACGAGCAGTACTTC. Encoded protein: CSARGSSGRTYEQYF. This chain joins TRBV20-1 and TRBJ2-7, with TRBD2 identical over 10 bases. The length of the CDR3 is 15 residues. Germline assignment: CDR1 DFQATT and CDR2 SNEGSKA (reference sequence). V was pared by 3 bases and J by 2 bases, with 7 bases of the junction left unmatched.

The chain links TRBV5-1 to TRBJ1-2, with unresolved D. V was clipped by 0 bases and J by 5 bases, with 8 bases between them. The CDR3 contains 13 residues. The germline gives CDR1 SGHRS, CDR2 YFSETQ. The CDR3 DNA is TGCGCCAGCAGCTTGGATAGGGATTATGGCTACACCTTC. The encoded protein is CASSLDRDYGYTF.

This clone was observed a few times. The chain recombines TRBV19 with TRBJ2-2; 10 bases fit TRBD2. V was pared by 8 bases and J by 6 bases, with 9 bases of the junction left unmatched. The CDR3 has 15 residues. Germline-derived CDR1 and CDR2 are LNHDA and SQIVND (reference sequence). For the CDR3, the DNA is TGTGCCAGTTCATGGGGGCTAGCGGGGGCCGGGGAGCTGTTTTTT. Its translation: CASSWGLAGAGELFF.

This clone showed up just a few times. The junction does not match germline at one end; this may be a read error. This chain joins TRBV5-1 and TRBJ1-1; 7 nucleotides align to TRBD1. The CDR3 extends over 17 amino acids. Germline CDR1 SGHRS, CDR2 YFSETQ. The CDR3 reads CASILKSPGLRQGEAFF. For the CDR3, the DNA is TGCGCCAGCATCTTGAAATCCCCCGGGTTAAGACAGGGTGAAGCTTTCTTT.

The CDR3: CATSSDRGGVRQTQYF. CDR3 coding DNA: TGTGCCACCAGCAGTGACAGGGGAGGTGTTAGGCAGACCCAGTACTTC. This chain connects TRBV15 to TRBJ2-5; 8 bases map to TRBD1. Germline values: CDR1 LNHNV, CDR2 YYDKDF (reference sequence). V shed 3 bases, J shed 6 bases, and the junction held 12 bases outside the gene matches. CDR3 length: 16 residues. The whole variable domain, filled in from reference TRBV15 and TRBJ2-5, reads DAMVIQNPRYQVTQFGKPVTLSCSQTLNHNVMYWYQQKSSQAPKLLFHYYDKDFNNEADTPDNFQSRRPNTSFCFLDIRSPGLGDTAMYLCATSSDRGGVRQTQYFGPGTRLLVL.

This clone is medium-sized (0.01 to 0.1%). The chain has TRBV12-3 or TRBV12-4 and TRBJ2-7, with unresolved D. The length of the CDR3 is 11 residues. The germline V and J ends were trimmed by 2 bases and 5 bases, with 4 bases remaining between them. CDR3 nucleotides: TGTGCCAGCAGTTTAACCCACGAGCAGTACTTC. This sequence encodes CASSLTHEQYF.

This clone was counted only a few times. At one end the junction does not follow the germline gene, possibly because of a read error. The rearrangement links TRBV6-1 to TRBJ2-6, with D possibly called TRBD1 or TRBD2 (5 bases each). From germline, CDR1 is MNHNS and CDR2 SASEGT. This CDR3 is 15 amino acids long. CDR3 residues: CASTMNMAGANVLTF. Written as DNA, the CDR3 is TGTGCCAGCACGATGAACATGGCCGGGGCCAATGTCCTGACTTTC.

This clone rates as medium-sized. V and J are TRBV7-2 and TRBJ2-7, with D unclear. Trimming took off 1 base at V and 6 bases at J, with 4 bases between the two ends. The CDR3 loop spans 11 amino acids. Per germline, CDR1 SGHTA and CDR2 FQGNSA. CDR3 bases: TGTGCCAGCAGCTTAGTCGGCGAGCAGTACTTC. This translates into CASSLVGEQYF.

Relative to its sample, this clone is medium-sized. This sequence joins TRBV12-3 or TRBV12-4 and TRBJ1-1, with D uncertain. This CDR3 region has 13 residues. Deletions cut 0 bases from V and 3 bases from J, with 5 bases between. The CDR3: CASSLADYTEAFF. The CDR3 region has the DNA TGTGCCAGCAGTTTAGCGGATTACACTGAAGCTTTCTTT.

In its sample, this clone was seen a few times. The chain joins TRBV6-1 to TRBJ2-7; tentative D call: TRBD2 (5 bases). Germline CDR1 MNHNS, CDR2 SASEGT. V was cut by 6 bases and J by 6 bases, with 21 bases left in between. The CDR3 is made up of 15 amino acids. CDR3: CASSPGRGTYAEQYF. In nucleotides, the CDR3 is TGTGCCAGCAGCCCGGGCCGGGGAACCTACGCCGAGCAGTACTTC.

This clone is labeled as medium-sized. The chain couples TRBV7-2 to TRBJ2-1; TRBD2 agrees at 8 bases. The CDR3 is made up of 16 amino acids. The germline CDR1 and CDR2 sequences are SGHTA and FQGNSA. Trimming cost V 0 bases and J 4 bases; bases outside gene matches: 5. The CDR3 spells CASSLAAGGLYNEQFF. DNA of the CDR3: TGTGCCAGCAGCTTAGCGGCGGGGGGCTTATACAATGAGCAGTTCTTC.

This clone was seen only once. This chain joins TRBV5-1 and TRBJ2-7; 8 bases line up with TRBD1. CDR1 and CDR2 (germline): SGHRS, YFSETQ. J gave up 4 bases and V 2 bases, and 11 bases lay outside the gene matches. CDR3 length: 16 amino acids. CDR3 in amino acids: CASSLGTGTLSYEQYF. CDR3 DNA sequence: TGCGCCAGCAGCTTAGGGACAGGCACTCTCTCATACGAGCAGTACTTC.

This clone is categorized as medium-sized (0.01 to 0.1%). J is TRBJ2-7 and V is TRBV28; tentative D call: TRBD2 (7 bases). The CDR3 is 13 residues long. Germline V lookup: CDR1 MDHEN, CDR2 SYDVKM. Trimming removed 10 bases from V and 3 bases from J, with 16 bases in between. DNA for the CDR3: TGTGCCACCCAGGGGCGCGGGAGCTACGAGCAGTACTTC. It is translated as CATQGRGSYEQYF.

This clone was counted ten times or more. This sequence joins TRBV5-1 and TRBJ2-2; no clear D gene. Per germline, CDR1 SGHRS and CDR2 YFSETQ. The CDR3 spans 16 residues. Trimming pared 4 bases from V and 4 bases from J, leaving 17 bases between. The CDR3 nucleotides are TGCGCCAGCAGCCTTTACAGCGCTATGGGCACCGGGGAGCTGTTTTTT. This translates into CASSLYSAMGTGELFF.

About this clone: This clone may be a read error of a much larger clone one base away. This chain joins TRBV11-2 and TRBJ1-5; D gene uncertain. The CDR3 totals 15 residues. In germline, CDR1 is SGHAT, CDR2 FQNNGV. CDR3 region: CASSSPTGSDQPQHF. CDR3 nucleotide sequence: TGTGCCAGCAGCTCCCCGACGGGTAGCGATCAGCCCCAGCATTTT. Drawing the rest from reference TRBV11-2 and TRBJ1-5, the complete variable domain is EAGVAQSPRYKIIEKRQSVAFWCNPISGHATLYWYQQILGQGPKLLIQFQNNGVVDDSQLPKDRFSAERLKGVDSTLKIQPAKLEDSAVYLCASSSPTGSDQPQHFGDGTRLSIL.

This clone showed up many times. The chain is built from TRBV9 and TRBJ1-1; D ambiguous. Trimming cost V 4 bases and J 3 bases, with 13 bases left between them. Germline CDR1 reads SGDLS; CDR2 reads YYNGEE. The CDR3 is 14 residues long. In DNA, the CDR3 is TGTGCCAGCAGCCCCCCTGGGGTTTACACTGAAGCTTTCTTT. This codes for CASSPPGVYTEAFF.

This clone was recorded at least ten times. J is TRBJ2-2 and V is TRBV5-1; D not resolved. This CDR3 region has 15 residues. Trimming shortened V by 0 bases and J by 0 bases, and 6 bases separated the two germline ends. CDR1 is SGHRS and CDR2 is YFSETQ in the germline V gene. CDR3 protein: CASSLGTTNTGELFF. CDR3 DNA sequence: TGCGCCAGCAGCTTGGGCACAACGAACACCGGGGAGCTGTTTTTT.

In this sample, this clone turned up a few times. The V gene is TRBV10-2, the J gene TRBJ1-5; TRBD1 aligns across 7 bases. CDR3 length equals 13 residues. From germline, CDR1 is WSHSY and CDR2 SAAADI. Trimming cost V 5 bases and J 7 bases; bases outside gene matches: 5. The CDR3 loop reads CASSTGDRQPQHF. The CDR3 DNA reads TGCGCCAGCAGTACAGGGGATCGGCAGCCCCAGCATTTT.

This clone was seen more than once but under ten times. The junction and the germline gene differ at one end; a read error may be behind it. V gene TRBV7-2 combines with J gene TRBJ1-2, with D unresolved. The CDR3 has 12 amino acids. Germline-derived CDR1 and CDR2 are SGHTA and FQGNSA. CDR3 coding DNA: TGTGCCAGCAGCTCGCAGGTCTATGGCCACACCTTC. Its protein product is CASSSQVYGHTF.

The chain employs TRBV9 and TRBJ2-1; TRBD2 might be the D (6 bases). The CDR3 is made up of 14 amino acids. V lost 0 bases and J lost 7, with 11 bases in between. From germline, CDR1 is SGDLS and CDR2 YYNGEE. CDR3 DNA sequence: TGTGCCAGCAGCGTAGTAGCGGCAGGGAATGAGCAGTTCTTC. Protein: CASSVVAAGNEQFF.

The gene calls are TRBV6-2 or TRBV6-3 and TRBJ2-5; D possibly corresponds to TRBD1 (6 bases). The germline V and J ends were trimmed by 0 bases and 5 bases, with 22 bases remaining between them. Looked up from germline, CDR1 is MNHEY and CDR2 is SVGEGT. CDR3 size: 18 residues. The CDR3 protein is CASSYSVFDEYQGETQYF. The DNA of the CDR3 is TGTGCCAGCAGTTACTCCGTATTCGACGAGTACCAGGGGGAGACCCAGTACTTC.

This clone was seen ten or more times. The chain's CDR3 is CASSWDRLRGQYF. CDR3 bases: TGTGCCAGCAGCTGGGACAGGCTCAGGGGGCAGTACTTC. This chain connects TRBV5-4 to TRBJ2-7; 8 positions match TRBD1. V was pared by 3 bases and J by 9 bases, with 8 bases of the junction left unmatched. Per germline, CDR1 SGHNT and CDR2 YYREEE (reference sequence). This CDR3 has 13 residues.

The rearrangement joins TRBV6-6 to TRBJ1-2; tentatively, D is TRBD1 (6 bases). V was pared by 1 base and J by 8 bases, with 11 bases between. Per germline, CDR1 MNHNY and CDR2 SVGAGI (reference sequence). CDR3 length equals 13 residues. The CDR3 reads CASSYWGPGGYTF. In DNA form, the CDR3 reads TGTGCCAGCAGTTACTGGGGGCCGGGCGGCTACACCTTC.

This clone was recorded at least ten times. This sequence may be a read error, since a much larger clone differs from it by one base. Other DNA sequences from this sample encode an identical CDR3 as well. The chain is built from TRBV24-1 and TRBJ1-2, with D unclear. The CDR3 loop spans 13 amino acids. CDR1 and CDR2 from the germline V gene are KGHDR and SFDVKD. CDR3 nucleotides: TGTGCTACCAGTGAAGTTGCGGGAGGTGGCTACACCTTC. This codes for CATSEVAGGGYTF.

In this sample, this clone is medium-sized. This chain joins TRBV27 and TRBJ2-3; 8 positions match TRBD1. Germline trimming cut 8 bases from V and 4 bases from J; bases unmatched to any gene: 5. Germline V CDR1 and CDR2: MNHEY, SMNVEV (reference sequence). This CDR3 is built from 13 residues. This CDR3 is CASRRTGSDTQYF. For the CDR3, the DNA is TGTGCCAGCCGAAGGACAGGGTCAGATACGCAGTATTTT.

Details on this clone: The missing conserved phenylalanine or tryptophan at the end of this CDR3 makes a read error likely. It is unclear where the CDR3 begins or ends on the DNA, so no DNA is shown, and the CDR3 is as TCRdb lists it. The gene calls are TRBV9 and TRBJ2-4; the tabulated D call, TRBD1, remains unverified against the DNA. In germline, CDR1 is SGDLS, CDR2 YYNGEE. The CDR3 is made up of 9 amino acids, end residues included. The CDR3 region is CASSSPGTI.

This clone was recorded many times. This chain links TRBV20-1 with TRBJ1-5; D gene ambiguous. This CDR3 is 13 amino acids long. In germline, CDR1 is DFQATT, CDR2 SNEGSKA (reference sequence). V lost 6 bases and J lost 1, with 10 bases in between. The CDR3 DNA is TGCAGTGCGGTGGAACAGAGCAATCAGCCCCAGCATTTT. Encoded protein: CSAVEQSNQPQHF.

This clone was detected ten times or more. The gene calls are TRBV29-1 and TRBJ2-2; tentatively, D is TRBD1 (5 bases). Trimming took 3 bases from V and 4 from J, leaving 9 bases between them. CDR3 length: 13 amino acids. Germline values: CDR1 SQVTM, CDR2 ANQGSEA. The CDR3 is CSVEQGSTGELFF. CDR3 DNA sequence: TGCAGCGTTGAGCAGGGTAGCACCGGGGAGCTGTTTTTT.